These T cell receptor beta chains were read from a single sample in a study of OX40 agonist ivuxolimab in advanced cancers. Using immunoSEQ multiplex PCR, the repertoire was profiled, and TCRdb retains in-frame clones only, with some absent. The profile shows tens of thousands of clones, approximately 78% of them singletons. Sequenced here: CD4+ or CD8+ T cells sorted from blood, sampled in a trial of the OX40 agonist ivuxolimab. The source of these receptors is an adult with an advanced solid tumor such as melanoma, head and neck, liver or kidney cancer. Both conserved end residues are part of each CDR3. A D gene is named only where the DNA matches it firmly.

j_call v_call d_call cdr3_aa
TRBJ2-5 TRBV7-2 TRBD2 CASSLARGGALEETQYF
TRBJ2-7 TRBV10-3 NA CATKGDRSYEQYF
TRBJ1-2 TRBV11-2 TRBD1 CASSLQTGFVSYGYTF
TRBJ2-7 TRBV28 TRBD1 CASSLLQTGASYEQYF
TRBJ1-3 TRBV2 NA CASSEAWRGSSGNTIYF
TRBJ2-1 TRBV11-2 NA CASSPGLSNEQFF
TRBJ1-6 TRBV10-3 NA CAISVQGWGSPLHF
TRBJ2-6 TRBV27 NA CASSLGRSSPQSPGANVLTF
TRBJ2-3 TRBV5-6 TRBD1 CASSEPGTGFSTDTQYF
TRBJ1-2 TRBV7-9 NA CASSSRDIYGYTF
TRBJ2-7 TRBV5-4 NA CASSHDSGLSEQYF
TRBJ1-1 TRBV15 NA CATSRVQGSEAFF
TRBJ1-1 TRBV9 NA CASSVVGGRARDSTAHKAFF
TRBJ2-6 TRBV5-1 NA CASSLVSGPGANVLTF
TRBJ1-1 TRBV21-1 NA CASSLGKGIGTEAFF
TRBJ1-2 TRBV2 NA CASTPLSNYGYTF
TRBJ2-1 TRBV5-4 NA CASSLQRNYNEQFF
TRBJ2-3 TRBV5-6 NA CASSQMTALSTDTQYF